The source of this T cell receptor beta chain is a study of Graves' ophthalmopathy and Graves' hyperthyroidism. Whole-study results and caveats: Clonotypes were expanded in thyroid at above 0.001 frequency, and most also appeared in blood.

The TCR beta CDR3 regions underwent amplification from RNA transcripts. Scientists carried out first-round RT-PCR using HTBI primers and then a second-round multiplex PCR. In TCRdb, the multiplex PCR reads were re-called with MiXCR into one record per CDR3 protein. The table lists about 700,000 distinct CDR3 sequences, approximately 39% of them singletons, with roughly 3% in the top ten. Germline CDR1 SGDLS, CDR2 YYNGEE. V was pared by 4 bases and J by 3 bases, with 6 bases of the junction left unmatched. The CDR3 runs 14 residues. For this clonotype: Its specificity is not known.

Ophthalmopathy donors' eye disease showed moderate-to-severe activity, CAS of at least 3, NOSPECS of at least 4 and duration under 3 months. V and J are TRBV9 and TRBJ2-7; 8 bases are shared with TRBD1. This TCR derives from an adult man with Graves' ophthalmopathy. The source material was peripheral blood. The CDR3 sequence is CASSSRDRFYEQYF. The CDR3, as DNA: TGTGCCAGCAGCTCCCGGGACAGGTTCTACGAGCAGTACTTC.